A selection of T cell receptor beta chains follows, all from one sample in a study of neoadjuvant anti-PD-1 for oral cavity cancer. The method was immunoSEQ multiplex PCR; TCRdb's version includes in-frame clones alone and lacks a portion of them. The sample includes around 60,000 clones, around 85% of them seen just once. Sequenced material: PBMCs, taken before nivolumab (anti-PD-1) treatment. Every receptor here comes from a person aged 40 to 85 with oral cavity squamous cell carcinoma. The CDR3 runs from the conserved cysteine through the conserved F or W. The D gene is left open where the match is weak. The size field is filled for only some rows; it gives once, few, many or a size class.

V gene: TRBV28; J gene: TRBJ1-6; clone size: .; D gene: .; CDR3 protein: CASSSNLGDVGSPLHF; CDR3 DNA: TGTGCCAGCAGTTCCAACCTCGGGGACGTGGGTTCACCCCTCCACTTT
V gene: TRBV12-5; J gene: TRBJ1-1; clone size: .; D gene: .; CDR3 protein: CASGPGREHTEAFF; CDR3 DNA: TGTGCTAGTGGTCCGGGACGGGAACACACTGAAGCTTTCTTT
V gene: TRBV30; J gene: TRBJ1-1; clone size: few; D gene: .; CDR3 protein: CAWSVWGNTEAFF; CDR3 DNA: TGTGCCTGGAGTGTATGGGGGAACACTGAAGCTTTCTTT
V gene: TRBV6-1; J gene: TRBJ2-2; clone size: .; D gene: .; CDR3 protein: CASSQGHKAGELFF; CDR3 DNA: TGTGCCAGCAGCCAGGGACATAAGGCCGGGGAGCTGTTTTTT
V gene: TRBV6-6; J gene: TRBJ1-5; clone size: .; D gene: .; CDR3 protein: CASRQTDQPQHF; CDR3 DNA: TGTGCCAGCAGACAGACAGATCAGCCCCAGCATTTT
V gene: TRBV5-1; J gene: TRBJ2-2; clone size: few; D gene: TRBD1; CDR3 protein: CASSSRQGGTGELFF; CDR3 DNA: TGCGCCAGCAGCAGCCGACAGGGTGGGACCGGGGAGCTGTTTTTT
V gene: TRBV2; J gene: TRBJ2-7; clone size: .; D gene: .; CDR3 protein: CASSEGQALNLYEQYF; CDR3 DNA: TGTGCCAGCAGTGAAGGCCAGGCCTTGAATCTCTACGAGCAGTACTTC
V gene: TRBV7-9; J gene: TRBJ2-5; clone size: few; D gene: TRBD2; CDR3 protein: CASSLANSGGSAETQYF; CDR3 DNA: TGTGCCAGCAGCTTAGCGAATAGCGGGGGCTCGGCAGAGACCCAGTACTTC
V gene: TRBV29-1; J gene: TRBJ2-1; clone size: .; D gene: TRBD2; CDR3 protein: CSVEVSLAGIYNEQFF; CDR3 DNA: TGCAGCGTTGAAGTATCCCTAGCGGGGATCTACAATGAGCAGTTCTTC
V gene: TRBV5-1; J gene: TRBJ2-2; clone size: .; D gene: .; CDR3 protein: CAGRRTANTGELFF; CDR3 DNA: TGCGCCGGCCGACGGACAGCGAACACCGGGGAGCTGTTTTTT
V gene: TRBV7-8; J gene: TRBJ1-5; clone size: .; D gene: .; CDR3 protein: CASSFLSPRSNQPQHF; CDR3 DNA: TGTGCCAGCAGCTTTCTTTCCCCCCGTAGCAATCAGCCCCAGCATTTT
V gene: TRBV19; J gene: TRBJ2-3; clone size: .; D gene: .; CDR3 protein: CASSIGQGTDTQYF; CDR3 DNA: TGTGCCAGTAGTATAGGACAGGGCACAGATACGCAGTATTTT
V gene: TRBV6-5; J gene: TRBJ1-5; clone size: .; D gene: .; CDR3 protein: CASSSGSPNQPQHF; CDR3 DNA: TGTGCCAGCAGTTCGGGCAGCCCCAATCAGCCCCAGCATTTT
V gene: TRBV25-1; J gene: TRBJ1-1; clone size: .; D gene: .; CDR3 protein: CASSESENTEAFF; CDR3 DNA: TGTGCCAGCAGTGAATCGGAGAACACTGAAGCTTTCTTT
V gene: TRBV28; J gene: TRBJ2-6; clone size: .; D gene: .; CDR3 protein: CASSLSGANVLTF; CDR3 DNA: TGTGCCAGCAGTTTATCCGGGGCCAACGTCCTGACTTTC
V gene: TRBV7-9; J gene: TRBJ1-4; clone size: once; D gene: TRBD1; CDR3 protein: CASSLAGQGGNEKLFF; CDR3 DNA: TGTGCCAGCAGCTTAGCCGGACAGGGTGGGAATGAAAAACTGTTTTTT
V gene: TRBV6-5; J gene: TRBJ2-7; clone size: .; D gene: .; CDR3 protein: CASSYRQLDEQYF; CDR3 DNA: TGTGCCAGCAGTTACAGACAGCTGGATGAGCAGTACTTC
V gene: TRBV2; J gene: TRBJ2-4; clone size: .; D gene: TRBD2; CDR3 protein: CASASLVGEGNIQYF; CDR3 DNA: TGTGCCAGCGCGAGCTTAGTCGGGGAGGGAAACATTCAGTACTTC
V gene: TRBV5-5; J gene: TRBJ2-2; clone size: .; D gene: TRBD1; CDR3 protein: CASSLTGENTGELFF; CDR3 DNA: TGTGCCAGCAGCTTGACAGGGGAGAACACCGGGGAGCTGTTTTTT
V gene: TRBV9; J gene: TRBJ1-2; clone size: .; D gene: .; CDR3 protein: CASSVATGGYTF; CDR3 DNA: TGTGCCAGCAGCGTAGCTACAGGGGGCTACACCTTC
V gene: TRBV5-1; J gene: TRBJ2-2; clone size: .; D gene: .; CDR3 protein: CASSMDNVGGELFF; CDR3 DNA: TGCGCCAGCAGCATGGACAATGTTGGCGGGGAGCTGTTTTTT
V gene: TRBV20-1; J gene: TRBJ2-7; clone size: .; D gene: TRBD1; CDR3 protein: CSARTGDEQYF; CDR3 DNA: TGCAGTGCTCGGACAGGGGACGAGCAGTACTTC
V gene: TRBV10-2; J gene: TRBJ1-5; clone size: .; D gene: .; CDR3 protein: CASSNGLSNQPQHF; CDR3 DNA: TGCGCCAGCAGTAACGGCCTCAGCAATCAGCCCCAGCATTTT
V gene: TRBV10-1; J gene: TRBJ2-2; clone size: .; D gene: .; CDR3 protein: CASRESRVGELFF; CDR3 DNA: TGCGCCAGCAGAGAAAGTAGGGTCGGGGAGCTGTTTTTT
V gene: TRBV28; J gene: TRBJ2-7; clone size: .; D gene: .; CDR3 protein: CASSGGQFPSSYEQYF; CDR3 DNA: TGTGCCAGCAGTGGAGGACAGTTCCCGAGCTCCTACGAGCAGTACTTC
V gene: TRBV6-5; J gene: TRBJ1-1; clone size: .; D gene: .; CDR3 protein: CASRGNTEAFF; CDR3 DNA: TGTGCCAGCAGGGGAAACACTGAAGCTTTCTTT
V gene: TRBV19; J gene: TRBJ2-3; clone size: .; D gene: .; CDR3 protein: CASSPPGQRVGDTQYF; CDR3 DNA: TGTGCCAGTAGTCCTCCGGGACAACGGGTGGGTGATACGCAGTATTTT
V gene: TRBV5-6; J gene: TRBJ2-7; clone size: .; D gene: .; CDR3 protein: CASSLKGRPPNEQYF; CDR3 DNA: TGTGCCAGCAGCTTAAAAGGACGGCCTCCTAACGAGCAGTACTTC
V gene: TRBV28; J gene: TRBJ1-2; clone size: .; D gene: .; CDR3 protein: CASSKNRNYGYTF; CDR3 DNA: TGTGCCAGCAGTAAAAACCGGAACTATGGCTACACCTTC
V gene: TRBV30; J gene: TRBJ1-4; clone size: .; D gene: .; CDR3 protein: CAWSSHTGRAGNEKLFF; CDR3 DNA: TGTGCCTGGAGTTCCCACACGGGCCGGGCGGGTAATGAAAAACTGTTTTTT
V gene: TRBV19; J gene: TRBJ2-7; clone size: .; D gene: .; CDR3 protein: CASSMNGYEQYF; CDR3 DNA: TGTGCCAGTAGTATGAATGGCTACGAGCAGTACTTC
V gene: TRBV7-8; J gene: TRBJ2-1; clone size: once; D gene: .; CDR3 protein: CASSLAGSSYNEQFF; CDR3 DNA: TGTGCCAGCAGCTTAGCGGGGAGCTCCTACAATGAGCAGTTCTTC
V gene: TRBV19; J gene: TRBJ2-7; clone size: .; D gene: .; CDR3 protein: CASSRDNSYEQYF; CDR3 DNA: TGTGCCAGTAGCAGGGACAACTCCTACGAGCAGTACTTC
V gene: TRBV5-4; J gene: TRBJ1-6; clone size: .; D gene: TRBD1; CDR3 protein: CASSFGTGGQNSPLHF; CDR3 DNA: TGTGCCAGCAGCTTTGGAACAGGGGGCCAAAATTCACCCCTCCACTTT
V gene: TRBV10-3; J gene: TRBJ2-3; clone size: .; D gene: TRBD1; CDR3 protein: CAITSTGGIDTQYF; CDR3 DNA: TGTGCCATCACCTCGACAGGGGGAATAGATACGCAGTATTTT